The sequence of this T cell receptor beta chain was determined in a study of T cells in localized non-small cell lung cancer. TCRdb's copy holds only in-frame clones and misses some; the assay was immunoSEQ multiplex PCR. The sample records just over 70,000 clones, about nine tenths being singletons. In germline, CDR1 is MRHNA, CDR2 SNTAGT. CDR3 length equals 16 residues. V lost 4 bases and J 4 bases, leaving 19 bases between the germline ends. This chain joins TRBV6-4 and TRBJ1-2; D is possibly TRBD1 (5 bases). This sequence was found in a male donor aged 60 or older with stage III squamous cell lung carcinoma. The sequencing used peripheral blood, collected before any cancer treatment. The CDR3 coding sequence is TGTGCCAGCAGTGCGAATCCGGGACTGGGATCCTATGGCTACACCTTC. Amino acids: CASSANPGLGSYGYTF.